This T cell receptor (beta chain) was recovered during a study of cytomegalovirus exposure and HLA in healthy donors. A multiplex PCR was run with 60 Vbeta primers and 13 Jbeta primers. Original processing notes: It was a later analysis that counted roughly 80 million unique TCR beta chains, of which roughly 10 million were shared. This table comes from immunoSEQ multiplex PCR, and its TCRdb copy is limited to in-frame clones, with some not included. The V and J calls and clone size were taken over from that table, and D and trimming were inferred from the DNA. The table includes 150,000 to 200,000 clones, roughly 79% detected once. General observations from the study: It emerged from a later analysis that several of the most significant clusters appeared to be linked to common viral pathogens.

Germline V gene sequence: CDR1 MNHEY, CDR2 SMNVEV (reference sequence). The J segment lost 2 bases and the V segment lost 6 bases, leaving 12 bases of the junction unmatched. CDR3 size: 16 residues. As to this clone: Antigen: not known.

Sequenced: PBMCs. This sequence joins TRBV27 and TRBJ1-1; 7 positions agree with TRBD1. The TCR was taken from a woman aged 25 to 39 in good health and CMV-seropositive. The CDR3 region is CASRQLRGKANTEAFF. The DNA of the CDR3 is TGTGCCAGCAGACAGCTCAGGGGGAAAGCCAACACTGAAGCTTTCTTT.